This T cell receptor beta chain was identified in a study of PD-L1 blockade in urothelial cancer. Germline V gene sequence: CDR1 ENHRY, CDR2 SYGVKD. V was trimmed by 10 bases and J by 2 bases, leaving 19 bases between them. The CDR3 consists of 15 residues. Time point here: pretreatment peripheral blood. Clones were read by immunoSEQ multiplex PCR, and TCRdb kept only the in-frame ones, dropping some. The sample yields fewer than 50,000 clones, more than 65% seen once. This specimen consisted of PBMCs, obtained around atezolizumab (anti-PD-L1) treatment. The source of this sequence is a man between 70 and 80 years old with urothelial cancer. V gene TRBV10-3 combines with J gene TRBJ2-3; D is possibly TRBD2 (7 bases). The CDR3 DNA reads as TGTGCCACCCGGGCTCGGGGGGCATCCACAGATACGCAGTATTTT. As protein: CATRARGASTDTQYF.